One and the same sample provided the 21 T cell receptor beta chains below, sequenced in a study of blood T cell repertoires in COVID-19. Clones were sequenced by immunoSEQ multiplex PCR, and TCRdb holds only the in-frame ones, with some missing. The sample lists around 200,000 clones; approximately 83% were seen once. Sequenced: peripheral blood. Source of these receptors: a man in his 60s with acute or convalescent COVID-19.

The chain couples TRBV15 to TRBJ2-7; no reliable D call. Trimming stripped 0 bases from V and 4 bases from J, with 13 bases between. This CDR3 has 15 amino acids. Germline V gene data show CDR1 as LNHNV and CDR2 as YYDKDF (reference sequence). CDR3 in amino acids: CATSRDRAHYYEQYF. In nucleotides, the CDR3 is TGTGCCACCAGCAGAGATCGAGCCCACTATTACGAGCAGTACTTC.

The chain joins TRBV14 to TRBJ2-7; possible D gene TRBD2, 6 bases. From germline, CDR1 is SGHDN and CDR2 FVKESK. The CDR3 length is 16 residues. The V gene lost 4 bases and the J gene lost 0 bases, with 16 bases spanning the gap. The CDR3 loop reads CASSPYGTASSYEQYF. The CDR3 nucleotides are TGTGCCAGCAGCCCGTATGGGACTGCCAGCTCCTACGAGCAGTACTTC.

In regard to this clone: The sample has other DNA sequences that encode this CDR3 too. This rearrangement joins TRBV27 to TRBJ2-5; 9 bases agree with TRBD1. Trimming at V came to 6 bases and at J to 4 bases, leaving 3 bases not matched to a gene. CDR1 is MNHEY and CDR2 is SMNVEV in the germline V gene (reference sequence). This CDR3 comprises 13 residues. This CDR3 is CASSRQGGETQYF. CDR3 nucleotide sequence: TGTGCCAGCAGCCGACAGGGGGGAGAGACCCAGTACTTC.

This clone was recorded a few times. The rearrangement links TRBV27 to TRBJ2-7; the match to TRBD2 covers 7 bases. The germline V gene encodes CDR1 MNHEY and CDR2 SMNVEV (reference sequence). V shed 4 bases and J 2 bases; nucleotides not matched to a gene: 14. CDR3 length: 17 residues. The CDR3: CASSSHRLAGATYEQYF. DNA for the CDR3: TGTGCCAGCAGTTCCCACCGACTAGCCGGAGCCACCTACGAGCAGTACTTC.

The V call is TRBV14, the J call TRBJ1-5; a possible D gene is TRBD1 (5 bases). CDR1 and CDR2 (germline): SGHDN, FVKESK. This CDR3 is built from 15 residues. Trimming left V 1 base short and J 3 bases short, with 10 bases between. This chain's CDR3 is CASSQVGGVNQPQHF. Here the CDR3 DNA reads TGTGCCAGCAGCCAAGTAGGAGGGGTCAATCAGCCCCAGCATTTT.

This chain joins TRBV28 and TRBJ1-5; D gene uncertain. V gave up 6 bases and J gave up 4 bases, with 13 bases separating them. The germline CDR1 and CDR2 sequences are MDHEN and SYDVKM. The CDR3 runs 14 residues. CDR3 residues: CASRLEGLNQPQHF. The CDR3 DNA reads as TGTGCCAGCAGGTTGGAGGGATTGAATCAGCCCCAGCATTTT.

V usage is TRBV4-1 and J usage is TRBJ1-5, with 7 bases lining up with TRBD1. V dropped 4 bases and J dropped 3; count of bases not matched to a gene: 9. This CDR3 region has 16 residues. Per the germline V gene, CDR1 is MGHRA and CDR2 is YSYEKL. CDR3 nucleotide sequence: TGCGCCAGCAGCCTAACAGGGGCCTCCTACAATCAGCCCCAGCATTTT. Protein sequence: CASSLTGASYNQPQHF.

This chain connects TRBV5-1 to TRBJ2-7; 10 bases fit TRBD2. The CDR3 has 15 residues. V lost 7 bases, J lost 5 bases, and 12 bases stayed unmatched. Germline V lookup: CDR1 SGHRS, CDR2 YFSETQ. CDR3 sequence reads: CASASLSGRGDEQYF. CDR3 DNA sequence: TGCGCCAGCGCCTCGTTGAGCGGGAGGGGCGACGAGCAGTACTTC.

This chain connects TRBV6-2 or TRBV6-3 to TRBJ1-5, with a possible D match to TRBD1 (5 bases). The CDR3 spans 13 residues. The V gene's germline CDR1 is MNHEY and CDR2 SVGEGT. V was pared by 1 base and J by 11 bases, with 12 bases between. The CDR3 spells CASSYWGARAQHF. DNA of the CDR3: TGTGCCAGCAGTTACTGGGGCGCCAGGGCCCAGCATTTT.

This chain uses TRBV27 with TRBJ2-2; D may be TRBD1 (5 bases). V was shortened by 2 bases and J by 7 bases, with 11 bases between the two germline ends. Per germline, CDR1 MNHEY and CDR2 SMNVEV (reference sequence). The CDR3 covers 14 residues. The CDR3 bases are TGTGCCAGCAGTTTACGGCAGGGTGGCGGGGAGCTGTTTTTT. It specifies CASSLRQGGGELFF.

The V and J genes are TRBV27 and TRBJ2-7; 8 nucleotides agree with TRBD2. Germline CDR1 is MNHEY and CDR2 is SMNVEV (reference sequence). The V gene end was trimmed by 5 bases and the J gene end by 6 bases; junction bases not matched to a gene: 6. The CDR3 extends over 13 amino acids. Written as DNA, the CDR3 is TGTGCCAGCAGTCGCGTTGCGGGAGGCGAGCAGTACTTC. It encodes CASSRVAGGEQYF.

The chain uses TRBV7-6 and TRBJ2-7; the match to TRBD1 covers 10 bases. Germline loops: CDR1 SGHVS, CDR2 FNYEAQ. This CDR3 contains 15 residues. V lost 5 bases to trimming and J lost 6 bases; unmatched junction nucleotides: 10. Here the CDR3 DNA reads TGTGCCAGCAGCCGTGGAGGGGACAGGGGCGGCGAGCAGTACTTC. Translated: CASSRGGDRGGEQYF.

V gene TRBV6-5 combines with J gene TRBJ1-2; D gene ambiguous. Trimming removed 7 bases from V and 8 bases from J, with 11 bases in between. The CDR3 runs to 11 residues. CDR1 and CDR2 from the germline V gene are MNHEY and SVGAGI. The CDR3 DNA sequence: TGTGCCAGCACCCCGCCCGGGGGCTACACCTTC. This translates into CASTPPGGYTF.

The chain combines TRBV7-2 with TRBJ1-2; 7 positions agree with TRBD1. The CDR3 spans 15 residues. The germline V gene encodes CDR1 SGHTA and CDR2 FQGNSA. V shed 1 base, J shed 2 bases, and the junction held 4 bases outside the gene matches. The CDR3 DNA reads TGTGCCAGCAGCTTAGTTGGGACAGAGAACTATGGCTACACCTTC. It specifies CASSLVGTENYGYTF.

Of note for this clone: The sample has other DNA sequences that encode this CDR3 too. The chain combines TRBV5-1 with TRBJ2-3; TRBD1 might be the D (5 bases). V dropped 0 bases and J dropped 2 bases, with 7 bases sitting between them. The CDR3 covers 14 residues. Germline V lookup: CDR1 SGHRS, CDR2 YFSETQ. The CDR3 DNA sequence: TGCGCCAGCAGCTTGGGGGGCGTCACAGATACGCAGTATTTT. Amino acids: CASSLGGVTDTQYF. Using reference TRBV5-1 and TRBJ2-3 for the parts outside the CDR3, the full variable domain is KAGVTQTPRYLIKTRGQQVTLSCSPISGHRSVSWYQQTPGQGLQFLFEYFSETQRNKGNFPGRFSGRQFSNSRSEMNVSTLELGDSALYLCASSLGGVTDTQYFGPGTRLTVL.

The V and J genes are TRBV7-9 and TRBJ1-2, with TRBD1 as a possible D gene (5 bases). Germline lookup yields CDR1 SEHNR and CDR2 FQNEAQ (reference sequence). This CDR3 region has 16 residues. Trimming left V 5 bases short and J 2 bases short, with 18 bases between. The CDR3 DNA follows: TGTGCCAGCAGCCCCCCTGGTGGGACTAGGAACTATGGCTACACCTTC. Translating gives CASSPPGGTRNYGYTF.

J is TRBJ1-5 and V is TRBV7-2; D uncertain. The CDR3 runs 13 residues. V was shortened by 4 bases and J by 7 bases, with 11 bases between the two germline ends. Germline V gives CDR1 SGHTA, CDR2 FQGNSA. The CDR3 nucleotides read TGTGCCAGCAGCTCGGTCCCGGGGCAGCCCCAGCATTTT. This codes for CASSSVPGQPQHF.

In its sample, this clone was seen a few times. The rearrangement links TRBV3-1 (or the pseudogene TRBV3-2) to TRBJ2-4; 15 nucleotides align to TRBD2. Looked up from germline, CDR1 is LGHDT and CDR2 is YNNKEL (reference sequence). The ends lost 4 bases at V and 5 bases at J; junction bases unmatched: 3. CDR3 length equals 16 residues. The CDR3 DNA sequence: TGTGCCAGCAGCCCACGGACTAGCGGGAGGGAAAACATTCAGTACTTC. This sequence encodes CASSPRTSGRENIQYF.

The sample holds one count of this clone. The chain carries TRBV2 and TRBJ2-6; D may be TRBD1 (6 bases). The CDR3 spans 16 residues. With 6 bases removed from V and 2 bases from J, the gap between germline ends came to 14 bases. The germline gives CDR1 SNHLY, CDR2 FYNNEI. The CDR3 DNA sequence: TGTGCCAGCAGACGGACAGCAGGAGCTGGGGCCAACGTCCTGACTTTC. It codes for CASRRTAGAGANVLTF.

The gene calls are TRBV19 and TRBJ2-2; 7 bases line up with TRBD1. With V trimmed by 5 bases and J by 3 bases, 9 bases remained unmatched. There are 16 residues in the CDR3. CDR1 is LNHDA and CDR2 is SQIVND in the germline V gene (reference sequence). CDR3 residues: CASSLPDRRYTGELFF. The DNA of the CDR3 is TGTGCCAGTAGTTTGCCGGACAGGAGATACACCGGGGAGCTGTTTTTT.

The J gene is TRBJ1-1, the V gene TRBV10-1; D uncertain. Trimming shortened V by 2 bases and J by 3 bases, and 13 bases separated the two germline ends. The CDR3 contains 15 residues. CDR1 WNHNN and CDR2 SYGVQD come from the germline V gene (reference sequence). The CDR3 spells CASSENPLTDTEAFF. The CDR3 DNA reads TGCGCCAGCAGTGAGAACCCTTTAACTGACACTGAAGCTTTCTTT.